This is a list of T cell receptor beta chains from one sample in a study of blood T cell repertoires in COVID-19. Method: immunoSEQ multiplex PCR; TCRdb's copy keeps in-frame clones and lacks some. The table includes some 290,000 clones, 88% detected once. The specimen sequenced was peripheral blood. These receptors were obtained from a woman in her 30s with COVID-19, enrolled during active disease. CDR3s leave out the opening cysteine and the closing phenylalanine or tryptophan. Expanded clones get a size class; other rows say once, few or many, or leave the size out.

j_call,clone_size,v_call,cdr3_length,cdr3_aa
TRBJ2-5,NA,TRBV11-3,13,ASSLGRVAGETQY
TRBJ2-5,once,TRBV4-3,17,ASSQDPGTNHRGGETQY
TRBJ1-2,once,TRBV4-3,12,ASSQDQGASGYT
TRBJ1-2,NA,TRBV19,13,ASSIGEIAAYGYT
TRBJ2-1,few,TRBV11-3,14,ASSRGTSGSDDEQF
TRBJ2-3,NA,TRBV29-1,13,SVVVPSGVTDTQY
TRBJ1-1,NA,TRBV9,15,ASSPLLGRGGDTEAF
TRBJ1-1,NA,TRBV13,11,ASSLRQGFEAF
TRBJ2-2,NA,TRBV27,13,ASSLLDRNTGELF
TRBJ2-5,few,TRBV28,14,ASSFSTSGRDGTQY
TRBJ2-2,NA,TRBV24-1,13,ATSDFSGTTGELF
TRBJ2-2,NA,TRBV4-1,16,ASSQVPGLAGGLGELF
TRBJ1-1,NA,TRBV6-2/TRBV6-3,11,ASSPTDNTEAF
TRBJ2-3,NA,TRBV7-9,15,ASSLLPQGIGADTQY
TRBJ1-1,NA,TRBV6-5,9,ASWMGGEAF
TRBJ2-4,NA,TRBV2,13,ASSELAGAKNIQY
TRBJ1-3,NA,TRBV28,14,ASSLGQGFSGNTIY
TRBJ2-7,once,TRBV14,12,ASSQSSSPYEQY
TRBJ2-2,NA,TRBV3-1/TRBV3-2,11,ASTPAGGGELF
TRBJ2-7,few,TRBV3-1/TRBV3-2,12,ASSQAAQTGEQY
TRBJ2-1,NA,TRBV4-2,12,ASSTGGRDNEQF
TRBJ2-5,NA,TRBV9,12,ASSPRDGGETQY
TRBJ2-6,NA,TRBV7-9,14,ASSFKTSGATNVLT
TRBJ2-7,NA,TRBV19,13,ASSFTGTPDYEQY
TRBJ2-5,NA,TRBV5-4,15,ASSYHSGTGGAETQY
TRBJ2-7,NA,TRBV28,14,ASSPVAGGPKNEQY
TRBJ2-7,NA,TRBV30,11,AWSGSNDYEQY
TRBJ1-5,NA,TRBV19,14,ASSMGAAGGGQPQH
TRBJ2-2,NA,TRBV7-2,12,ASSLAGGTGELF